This passage covers 11 T cell receptor beta chains from one sample sequenced in a study of shared clonotypes between healthy human individuals (dated by TCRdb to 2018 to 2021). For the CD8 naive samples, CD45RO-negative cells were positively selected for CCR7, yielding a CD45RA+CCR7+ population from which TemRA cells were excluded. The library was generated by the immunoSEQ multiplex PCR assay. In its TCRdb copy, this immuneACCESS table keeps in-frame sequences only and misses some clones. Where compared with another copy, unresolved V genes explain less than half of these, and the others have no known cause. The table for this sample lists about 1,900,000 clones; about 95% of them were counted only once. 1.2% of the sample is in the top ten clones. Sequencing used naive CD8+ T cells sorted from blood. The sample's cell subset or site label, in plain terms: CD45RA+CCR7+. The receptors stem from a man between 18 and 35 years old in good health.

The genes are TRBV5-8 and TRBJ1-1; TRBD1 aligns across 11 bases. Per the germline V gene, CDR1 is SGHTS and CDR2 is YDEGEE. This CDR3 contains 15 residues. V shed 3 bases, J shed 2 bases, and the junction held 3 bases outside the gene matches. CDR3 coding DNA: TGTGCCAGCAGCTATAGGACAGGGGGCAACACTGAAGCTTTCTTT. Residues: CASSYRTGGNTEAFF.

This chain joins TRBV9 and TRBJ2-1; no clear D. The CDR3 is made up of 13 amino acids. CDR1 and CDR2 (germline): SGDLS, YYNGEE. V shed 0 bases and J shed 8 bases, with 9 bases lying between them. CDR3 nucleotides: TGTGCCAGCAGCGTAGATGATCGCCATGAGCAGTTCTTC. It is translated as CASSVDDRHEQFF.

J is TRBJ2-1 and V is TRBV10-3, with 7 bases matching TRBD2. Germline CDR1 and CDR2: ENHRY and SYGVKD. V lost 9 bases to trimming and J lost 2 bases; unmatched junction nucleotides: 10. The CDR3 is 15 residues long. Here the CDR3 DNA reads TGTGCCATAGTGGCGGGAGAGCCCCCCTACAATGAGCAGTTCTTC. Its protein is CAIVAGEPPYNEQFF.

The chain combines TRBV30 with TRBJ2-2, with D possibly being TRBD1 or TRBD2 (5 bases each). The germline V gene encodes CDR1 GTSNPN and CDR2 SVGIG (reference sequence). This CDR3 comprises 11 residues. V dropped 4 bases and J dropped 8 bases, with 8 bases sitting between them. The CDR3 DNA sequence: TGTGCCTGGACCAGGGAGGGGGAGCTGTTTTTT. Translation: CAWTREGELFF.

This chain joins TRBV7-9 and TRBJ1-1, with TRBD1 identical over 7 bases. Per the germline V gene, CDR1 is SEHNR and CDR2 is FQNEAQ (reference sequence). CDR3 length: 15 amino acids. V was clipped by 5 bases and J by 12 bases; unmatched bases: 18. The CDR3 region is CASSPQTGWLGAPFF. CDR3 nucleotide sequence: TGTGCCAGCAGCCCCCAGACAGGGTGGCTCGGGGCGCCTTTCTTT.

In DNA, the CDR3 is TGTGCCGTATCCGAGAGGGGACATGGCTACACCTTC. Translating it yields CAVSERGHGYTF. This chain connects TRBV28 to TRBJ1-2; TRBD1 might be the D (5 bases). The germline gives CDR1 MDHEN, CDR2 SYDVKM. The length of the CDR3 is 12 residues. Trimming shortened V by 11 bases and J by 6 bases, and 16 bases separated the two germline ends.

This chain links TRBV28 with TRBJ1-2; 7 bases line up with TRBD1. The J segment lost 4 bases and the V segment lost 4 bases, leaving 18 bases of the junction unmatched. The CDR3 totals 18 residues. Germline V gene lookup returns CDR1 MDHEN and CDR2 SYDVKM. The CDR3 spells CASSSPKVDRVGSYGYTF. CDR3 nucleotides: TGTGCCAGCAGTTCCCCGAAGGTCGACAGGGTGGGCAGCTATGGCTACACCTTC.

V usage is TRBV28 and J usage is TRBJ2-2; 7 bases are shared with TRBD1. There are 15 residues in the CDR3. Germline CDR1 is MDHEN and CDR2 is SYDVKM. V lost 5 bases and J lost 1; bases outside the gene matches: 4. The CDR3 nucleotides are TGTGCCAGCAGTACCCACAGGGGGAACACCGGGGAGCTGTTTTTT. It is translated as CASSTHRGNTGELFF. The entire variable domain, with the rest obtained from reference TRBV28 and TRBJ2-2, is as follows: DVKVTQSSRYLVKRTGEKVFLECVQDMDHENMFWYRQDPGLGLRLIYFSYDVKMKEKGDIPEGYSVSREKKERFSLILESASTNQTSMYLCASSTHRGNTGELFFGEGSRLTVL.

Regarding this clone: This sample includes further DNA sequences coding for the same CDR3. The V call is TRBV6-5, the J call TRBJ1-1; no firm D call. Deletions cut 2 bases from V and 1 base from J, with 5 bases between. This CDR3 region has 13 residues. CDR1 and CDR2 (germline): MNHEY, SVGAGI. This chain's CDR3 is CASSYGWNTEAFF. CDR3 DNA sequence: TGTGCCAGCAGTTACGGCTGGAACACTGAAGCTTTCTTT.

Comments on this clone: Additional DNA sequences in this sample encode the identical CDR3. The chain is built from TRBV13 and TRBJ2-7; 10 bases agree with TRBD2. The junction had 4 bases not matched to a gene; V was cut back by 4 bases and J by 1 base. Germline assignment: CDR1 PRHDT and CDR2 FYEKMQ (reference sequence). The CDR3 is 15 residues long. The DNA for the CDR3 is TGTGCCAGCAGCTCAGGACTAGCGGCGTCCTACGAGCAGTACTTC. This encodes CASSSGLAASYEQYF.

The chain is built from TRBV5-1 and TRBJ2-7; 9 bases are a match to TRBD1. V trimming: 4 bases; J trimming: 3 bases; junction bases outside the gene matches: 11. The CDR3 has 16 residues. Germline CDR1 and CDR2: SGHRS and YFSETQ. CDR3 in amino acids: CASSPTGGLVDYEQYF. CDR3 DNA sequence: TGCGCCAGCAGCCCCACAGGGGGCCTTGTCGACTACGAGCAGTACTTC.